This T cell receptor (beta chain) was recorded in a study of brain T cells in children with intractable seizures. Sequencing was limited to surgery cases with top T cell transcript signatures in brain tissue. At least one anti-epileptic drug was given before surgery. Produced via immunoSEQ multiplex PCR; TCRdb's table is partial and in-frame only. The sample gives around 8,000 clones, roughly four fifths of which show up once; about 9.4% is in the top ten. The length of the CDR3 is 15 residues. V shed 2 bases, J shed 5 bases, and the junction held 9 bases outside the gene matches. The germline gives CDR1 MNHNY, CDR2 SVGAGI (reference sequence).

The sequences come from resected brain tissue, collected at surgery. The clonotype originates from a boy younger than two with tuberous sclerosis and intractable seizures. The chain uses TRBV6-6 and TRBJ2-7, with 7 bases matching TRBD1. CDR3 amino acids: CASSYRFMTGNEQYF. The CDR3 region has the DNA TGTGCCAGCAGTTACCGCTTTATGACAGGGAACGAGCAGTACTTC.